A few counts support the clone carrying this TCR beta chain. This record comes from a study of T cells after yellow fever vaccination. TCRdb ran MiXCR on the 5' RACE reads and lists one entry per CDR3 protein. The sample has about 360,000 distinct CDR3 sequences; roughly 6.2% are singletons. The germline CDR1 and CDR2 sequences are MGHDK and SYGVNS. The CDR3 covers 13 residues. Trimming shortened V by 1 base and J by 5 bases, and 8 bases separated the two germline ends. This receptor was identified in a man aged 30 to 45 who received the YFV17D yellow fever vaccine. The genes are TRBV25-1 and TRBJ2-5; tentatively, D is TRBD1 or TRBD2 (6 bases each). Sequenced here: PBMCs, sampled 5 days after the yellow fever booster vaccination. This CDR3 reads CASSEWGAETQYF. The CDR3 DNA reads as TGTGCCAGCAGTGAATGGGGGGCGGAGACCCAGTACTTC. The full variable domain, its missing parts supplied by reference TRBV25-1 and TRBJ2-5, is EADIYQTPRYLVIGTGKKITLECSQTMGHDKMYWYQQDPGMELHLIHYSYGVNSTEKGDLSSESTVSRIRTEHFPLTLESARPSHTSQYLCASSEWGAETQYFGPGTRLLVL.